The rows below give T cell receptor beta chains drawn from one sample of a study of cytomegalovirus exposure and HLA in healthy donors. Produced via immunoSEQ multiplex PCR; TCRdb's table is partial and in-frame only. The sample has about 170,000 clones, 60% to 85% seen once. Source material: PBMCs. All receptors derive from a female donor in good health and CMV-seronegative. Both conserved end residues are part of each CDR3. Fields, in order: D gene, V gene, clone size, J gene, CDR3 DNA, CDR3 protein. The D gene is left open where the match is weak. Expanded clones are given a class, and other clones once, few, many or no size at all.

D gene: -; V gene: TRBV9; clone size: -; J gene: TRBJ1-1; CDR3 DNA: TGTGCCAGCAGCGTATTAGGAGGGTTCAAGGAAGAAGCTTTCTTT; CDR3 protein: CASSVLGGFKEEAFF
D gene: -; V gene: TRBV21-1; clone size: -; J gene: TRBJ2-1; CDR3 DNA: TGTGCCAGCAGCAAAAGAAGTTTGAGACAGCCACAGAATGAGCAGTTCTTC; CDR3 protein: CASSKRSLRQPQNEQFF
D gene: TRBD1; V gene: TRBV5-1; clone size: -; J gene: TRBJ2-1; CDR3 DNA: TGCGCCAGCAGCTTATGGACAGGGGGGTCCTACAATGAGCAGTTCTTC; CDR3 protein: CASSLWTGGSYNEQFF
D gene: -; V gene: TRBV11-2; clone size: -; J gene: TRBJ1-4; CDR3 DNA: TGTGCCAGCAGCTTAAGTCCCAGGGGAGATGAAAAACTGTTTTTT; CDR3 protein: CASSLSPRGDEKLFF
D gene: TRBD1; V gene: TRBV9; clone size: -; J gene: TRBJ1-1; CDR3 DNA: TGTGCCAGCAGCCCAGAGACAGGGCTCACTGAAGCTTTCTTT; CDR3 protein: CASSPETGLTEAFF
D gene: -; V gene: TRBV5-1; clone size: -; J gene: TRBJ1-5; CDR3 DNA: TGCGCCAGCAGCCCGAGTGATCCAGGTCAGCCCCAGCATTTT; CDR3 protein: CASSPSDPGQPQHF
D gene: TRBD2; V gene: TRBV7-9; clone size: few; J gene: TRBJ2-7; CDR3 DNA: TGTGCCAGCAGCTTAGCGGGGGGGGAGCAGTACTTC; CDR3 protein: CASSLAGGEQYF
D gene: -; V gene: TRBV2; clone size: -; J gene: TRBJ1-2; CDR3 DNA: TGTGCCAGCAGTGACAGGGCCACCAACTATGGCTACACCTTC; CDR3 protein: CASSDRATNYGYTF
D gene: -; V gene: TRBV7-6; clone size: -; J gene: TRBJ1-1; CDR3 DNA: TGTGCCAGCAGCTTATATACCCAGGAGAACACTGAAGCTTTCTTT; CDR3 protein: CASSLYTQENTEAFF
D gene: TRBD2; V gene: TRBV5-4; clone size: -; J gene: TRBJ2-1; CDR3 DNA: TGTGCCAGCAGCCCCGGACTAGCGGGAGGGTATGAGCAGTTCTTC; CDR3 protein: CASSPGLAGGYEQFF
D gene: -; V gene: TRBV5-4; clone size: -; J gene: TRBJ1-2; CDR3 DNA: TGTGCCAGCAGCCCGGTGGGCAGGGACTATGGCTACACCTTC; CDR3 protein: CASSPVGRDYGYTF
D gene: -; V gene: TRBV28; clone size: -; J gene: TRBJ2-7; CDR3 DNA: TGTGCCAGCAGTTTTGGACTAAATGCCTACGAGCAGTACTTC; CDR3 protein: CASSFGLNAYEQYF
D gene: TRBD1; V gene: TRBV4-3; clone size: few; J gene: TRBJ2-1; CDR3 DNA: TGCGCCAGCAGCCTAACCGGGACAGGGAAGGACGAGCAGTTCTTC; CDR3 protein: CASSLTGTGKDEQFF
D gene: -; V gene: TRBV6-1; clone size: -; J gene: TRBJ2-2; CDR3 DNA: TGTGCCAGCAGTGACGAGGGACTTAGCGGGGAGCTGTTTTTT; CDR3 protein: CASSDEGLSGELFF
D gene: TRBD1; V gene: TRBV27; clone size: few; J gene: TRBJ2-3; CDR3 DNA: TGTGCCAGCAGTACCCTACCGACAGGGGGGGGAGATACGCAGTATTTT; CDR3 protein: CASSTLPTGGGDTQYF
D gene: TRBD1; V gene: TRBV28; clone size: -; J gene: TRBJ2-6; CDR3 DNA: TGTGCCAGCAGTCTGTCCCGGGACAGGTCTGGGGCCAACGTCCTGACTTTC; CDR3 protein: CASSLSRDRSGANVLTF
D gene: TRBD1; V gene: TRBV6-5; clone size: once; J gene: TRBJ1-1; CDR3 DNA: TGTGCCAGCATGCAGACAGGGGACACTGAAGCTTTCTTT; CDR3 protein: CASMQTGDTEAFF
D gene: -; V gene: TRBV21-1; clone size: -; J gene: TRBJ2-5; CDR3 DNA: TGTGCCAGCAGCAAATCCGGACTCGACGGGTACCAAGAGACCCAGTACTTC; CDR3 protein: CASSKSGLDGYQETQYF
D gene: TRBD1; V gene: TRBV29-1; clone size: -; J gene: TRBJ2-3; CDR3 DNA: TGCAGCGTTGATAAGGGGGCGGGCACAGATACGCAGTATTTT; CDR3 protein: CSVDKGAGTDTQYF
D gene: TRBD2; V gene: TRBV15; clone size: few; J gene: TRBJ2-3; CDR3 DNA: TGTGCCACCAGCAAGCTAGCGGGGGCCCTAGCAGATACGCAGTATTTT; CDR3 protein: CATSKLAGALADTQYF
D gene: -; V gene: TRBV28; clone size: -; J gene: TRBJ1-4; CDR3 DNA: TGTGCCAGCAGTGACCCCCAGGGGAGTGAAAAACTGTTTTTT; CDR3 protein: CASSDPQGSEKLFF
D gene: -; V gene: TRBV5-1; clone size: few; J gene: TRBJ1-1; CDR3 DNA: TGCGCCAGCAGCTTGGACAGGGTTGACACTGAAGCTTTCTTT; CDR3 protein: CASSLDRVDTEAFF
D gene: -; V gene: TRBV5-4; clone size: -; J gene: TRBJ1-3; CDR3 DNA: TGTGCCAGCAGCTTCTCCGTGTTAGGGGCTGGAAACACCATATATTTT; CDR3 protein: CASSFSVLGAGNTIYF
D gene: TRBD2; V gene: TRBV10-3; clone size: -; J gene: TRBJ2-5; CDR3 DNA: TGTGCCATCAGTGGGCGGGGGTCGGAGACCCAGTACTTC; CDR3 protein: CAISGRGSETQYF
D gene: -; V gene: TRBV6-5; clone size: -; J gene: TRBJ1-2; CDR3 DNA: TGTGCCAGCAGTTATGCGGGGATTGGAGGCTACACCTTC; CDR3 protein: CASSYAGIGGYTF
D gene: -; V gene: TRBV7-3; clone size: -; J gene: TRBJ2-3; CDR3 DNA: TGTGCCAGCAGCTCCAGGACAGATCACGCAGATACGCAGTATTTT; CDR3 protein: CASSSRTDHADTQYF
D gene: -; V gene: TRBV10-3; clone size: few; J gene: TRBJ2-1; CDR3 DNA: TGTGCCATCAGTGAGTCGTCAGCGGGTGGAATCAATGAGCAGTTCTTC; CDR3 protein: CAISESSAGGINEQFF
D gene: -; V gene: TRBV5-4; clone size: -; J gene: TRBJ2-2; CDR3 DNA: TGTGCCAGCAGCTTGGCGCAGGGATCTGGGGAGCTGTTTTTT; CDR3 protein: CASSLAQGSGELFF
D gene: TRBD1; V gene: TRBV5-4; clone size: -; J gene: TRBJ1-2; CDR3 DNA: TGTGCCAGCAGCTCGACAGGGGCAGGCTATGGCTACACCTTC; CDR3 protein: CASSSTGAGYGYTF
D gene: -; V gene: TRBV9; clone size: -; J gene: TRBJ1-3; CDR3 DNA: TGTGCCAGCAATCTTGGATCGGGGGCTGGAAACACCATATATTTT; CDR3 protein: CASNLGSGAGNTIYF
D gene: -; V gene: TRBV6-5; clone size: few; J gene: TRBJ1-2; CDR3 DNA: TGTGCCAGCAGTTCCACCCGCGGAACCTATGGCTACACCTTC; CDR3 protein: CASSSTRGTYGYTF
D gene: TRBD1; V gene: TRBV7-8; clone size: -; J gene: TRBJ2-4; CDR3 DNA: TGTGCCAGCAGCTTAGTAGTAGGGGGCGAGAACATTCAGTACTTC; CDR3 protein: CASSLVVGGENIQYF
D gene: TRBD2; V gene: TRBV7-3; clone size: -; J gene: TRBJ2-2; CDR3 DNA: TGTGCCAGCAGCTTCGTTGGACTAGCGGGAGACACCGGGGAGCTGTTTTTT; CDR3 protein: CASSFVGLAGDTGELFF
D gene: -; V gene: TRBV28; clone size: few; J gene: TRBJ1-2; CDR3 DNA: TGTGCCAGCAGTTTAGGTCTCGGACAGACGACCTATGGCTACACCTTC; CDR3 protein: CASSLGLGQTTYGYTF
D gene: TRBD1; V gene: TRBV27; clone size: -; J gene: TRBJ2-6; CDR3 DNA: TGTGCCAGCAGTTCGGACAGGGCCCCCTCTGGGGCCAACGTCCTGACTTTC; CDR3 protein: CASSSDRAPSGANVLTF
D gene: TRBD1; V gene: TRBV2; clone size: -; J gene: TRBJ2-3; CDR3 DNA: TGTGCCAGCAGCCGACCGGGACAGTTTACAGATACGCAGTATTTT; CDR3 protein: CASSRPGQFTDTQYF
D gene: -; V gene: TRBV6-6; clone size: once; J gene: TRBJ2-7; CDR3 DNA: TGTGCCAGCAGTTACCAACTAGGCCCCTACGAGCAGTACTTC; CDR3 protein: CASSYQLGPYEQYF
D gene: -; V gene: TRBV6-5; clone size: few; J gene: TRBJ1-1; CDR3 DNA: TGTGCCAGCAGTGTCGAGGAGGGCACTGAAGCTTTCTTT; CDR3 protein: CASSVEEGTEAFF
D gene: -; V gene: TRBV19; clone size: -; J gene: TRBJ2-5; CDR3 DNA: TGTGCCAGTAAAGCCCAGGCAGGGGAGGGAGAGACCCAGTACTTC; CDR3 protein: CASKAQAGEGETQYF
D gene: -; V gene: TRBV5-8; clone size: -; J gene: TRBJ2-7; CDR3 DNA: TGTGCCAGCAGCAAAGGGGGGGTTACAGGGCTTCACTACGAGCAGTACTTC; CDR3 protein: CASSKGGVTGLHYEQYF
D gene: TRBD1; V gene: TRBV4-1; clone size: -; J gene: TRBJ2-1; CDR3 DNA: TGCGCCAGCAGCCTGACCACCGGGACAGGGAATGAGCAGTTCTTC; CDR3 protein: CASSLTTGTGNEQFF
D gene: TRBD1; V gene: TRBV7-2; clone size: once; J gene: TRBJ1-1; CDR3 DNA: TGTGCCAGCAGCCCCGACAGGGGTTTGAACACTGAAGCTTTCTTT; CDR3 protein: CASSPDRGLNTEAFF
D gene: TRBD2; V gene: TRBV28; clone size: -; J gene: TRBJ2-2; CDR3 DNA: TGTGCCAGCAGTTCCCTAGCGGGATCCGGGGAGCTGTTTTTT; CDR3 protein: CASSSLAGSGELFF
D gene: TRBD1; V gene: TRBV30; clone size: -; J gene: TRBJ1-4; CDR3 DNA: TGTGCCTGGAGGACAGGGGGCCCTAATGAAAAACTGTTTTTT; CDR3 protein: CAWRTGGPNEKLFF
D gene: TRBD2; V gene: TRBV7-8; clone size: -; J gene: TRBJ2-7; CDR3 DNA: TGTGCCAGCAGCTTAGCATCGGGGGGGAGCTCCTACGAGCAGTACTTC; CDR3 protein: CASSLASGGSSYEQYF
D gene: TRBD2; V gene: TRBV7-2; clone size: -; J gene: TRBJ2-5; CDR3 DNA: TGTGCCAGCAGCCAAACTAGCGGGAGCGTCAAGACCCAGTACTTC; CDR3 protein: CASSQTSGSVKTQYF
D gene: -; V gene: TRBV19; clone size: once; J gene: TRBJ1-5; CDR3 DNA: TGTGCCACCTTCCTTCAGGGTAGCAATCAGCCCCAGCATTTT; CDR3 protein: CATFLQGSNQPQHF
D gene: -; V gene: TRBV19; clone size: -; J gene: TRBJ1-1; CDR3 DNA: TGTGCCAGTAGTACCCCAGTTAACACTGAAGCTTTCTTT; CDR3 protein: CASSTPVNTEAFF
D gene: TRBD2; V gene: TRBV7-2; clone size: once; J gene: TRBJ2-5; CDR3 DNA: TGTGCCAGCAGCTTAGTATCTAGCGGGGGCCTGTACCAAGAGACCCAGTACTTC; CDR3 protein: CASSLVSSGGLYQETQYF
D gene: TRBD1; V gene: TRBV6-4; clone size: -; J gene: TRBJ2-2; CDR3 DNA: TGTGCCAGCAGAGAACAGGGGGCTATCGGGGAGCTGTTTTTT; CDR3 protein: CASREQGAIGELFF
D gene: -; V gene: TRBV7-9; clone size: -; J gene: TRBJ1-3; CDR3 DNA: TGTGCCAGCAGGAAATCGGGGACTGAAGTCTCTGGAAACACCATATATTTT; CDR3 protein: CASRKSGTEVSGNTIYF
D gene: -; V gene: TRBV6-5; clone size: few; J gene: TRBJ1-1; CDR3 DNA: TGTGCCAGCAGTTACTCGAGAGGTATGAACACTGAAGCTTTCTTT; CDR3 protein: CASSYSRGMNTEAFF
D gene: TRBD2; V gene: TRBV19; clone size: -; J gene: TRBJ2-7; CDR3 DNA: TGTGCCAGTAGTATGGGACTAGCGGTAACCTACGAGCAGTACTTC; CDR3 protein: CASSMGLAVTYEQYF